Below, one T cell receptor beta chain is given with its context. The data originate from a study of T cell responses to AZD1222 COVID-19 vaccine. The CDR3 totals 16 residues. Germline CDR1 reads SGHRS; CDR2 reads YFSETQ. With 4 bases removed from V and 0 bases from J, the gap between germline ends came to 15 bases. The protocol was immunoSEQ multiplex PCR, while the TCRdb copy is restricted to in-frame clones and leaves out a portion. The sample carries approximately 100,000 clones, approximately 91% recorded once. Sequencing used peripheral blood, obtained on day 0 of AZD1222 vaccination. The chain joins TRBV5-1 to TRBJ2-3, with D tentatively TRBD2 (5 bases). This TCR derives from an adult in good health. The CDR3: CASSPPGLASTDTQYF. The CDR3 region has the DNA TGCGCCAGCAGCCCCCCGGGTTTAGCGAGCACAGATACGCAGTATTTT.